The 22 T cell receptor beta chains below come from one sample, sequenced in a study of early T cells in non-severe SARS-CoV-2 infection. One entry per CDR3 protein, called by TCRdb with MiXCR from the 5' RACE reads. The top ten hold roughly 1% of the sample, which has about 27,000 distinct CDR3 sequences, about 5% seen once. Sequencing was carried out using whole blood. The origin of the receptors is an adult who was a healthcare worker with PCR-confirmed SARS-CoV-2 infection or an uninfected control (not recorded which).

At least ten counts were recorded for this clonotype. V usage is TRBV28 and J usage is TRBJ1-1; a weak D match, TRBD1 (6 bases). V was pared by 3 bases and J by 3 bases, with 8 bases between. Germline V CDR1 and CDR2: MDHEN, SYDVKM. The CDR3 covers 13 residues. Here the CDR3 reads CASSFRGYTEAFF. CDR3 in DNA: TGTGCCAGCAGTTTCAGGGGTTACACTGAAGCTTTCTTT. Based on the CDR3 plus reference TRBV28 and TRBJ1-1, the full variable domain is DVKVTQSSRYLVKRTGEKVFLECVQDMDHENMFWYRQDPGLGLRLIYFSYDVKMKEKGDIPEGYSVSREKKERFSLILESASTNQTSMYLCASSFRGYTEAFFGQGTRLTVV.

The sample holds many counts of this clonotype. The chain recombines TRBV12-5 with TRBJ2-7; 9 bases are a match to TRBD1. Germline lookup yields CDR1 LGHNT and CDR2 FRNRAP. The J segment lost 3 bases and the V segment lost 5 bases, leaving 5 bases of the junction unmatched. This CDR3 is built from 14 residues. In nucleotides, the CDR3 is TGTGCTAGTGGTGCGGACAGGGGCGGCTACGAGCAGTACTTC. Protein: CASGADRGGYEQYF.

The chain uses TRBV19 and TRBJ1-5; unclear D gene. Trimming cost V 10 bases and J 4 bases, with 11 bases left between them. CDR1 and CDR2 from the germline V gene are LNHDA and SQIVND (reference sequence). The CDR3 consists of 12 residues. In nucleotides, the CDR3 is TGTGCCACCGATGAGCCGAATCAGCCCCAGCATTTT. Its translation is CATDEPNQPQHF.

This clonotype was counted ten times or more. The chain uses TRBV18 and TRBJ2-3; possible D gene TRBD2, 6 bases. The CDR3 is made up of 15 amino acids. The V gene lost 7 bases and the J gene lost 2 bases, with 16 bases spanning the gap. Germline lookup yields CDR1 KGHSH and CDR2 LQKENI. The DNA of the CDR3 is TGTGCCAGCTTCGCAAACCGGGACTCCACAGATACGCAGTATTTT. Translating gives CASFANRDSTDTQYF. Drawing the rest from reference TRBV18 and TRBJ2-3, the complete variable domain is NAGVMQNPRHLVRRRGQEARLRCSPMKGHSHVYWYRQLPEEGLKFMVYLQKENIIDESGMPKERFSAEFPKEGPSILRIQQVVRGDSAAYFCASFANRDSTDTQYFGPGTRLTVL.

There are many counts of this clonotype. The rearrangement joins TRBV28 to TRBJ2-7; D possibly corresponds to TRBD2 (6 bases). V shed 5 bases and J shed 2 bases, with 13 bases lying between them. Germline V gives CDR1 MDHEN, CDR2 SYDVKM. The CDR3 length is 14 residues. The CDR3 nucleotides are TGTGCCAGCAGTCCTAACTCGGGGGCCTACGAGCAGTACTTC. It translates to CASSPNSGAYEQYF.

The V gene is TRBV28, the J gene TRBJ2-7, with unresolved D. Trimming shortened V by 10 bases and J by 3 bases, and 7 bases separated the two germline ends. The CDR3 contains 10 residues. CDR1 and CDR2 from the germline V gene are MDHEN and SYDVKM. CDR3 sequence reads: CATSGYEQYF. CDR3 bases: TGTGCCACCTCCGGCTACGAGCAGTACTTC.

This chain connects TRBV27 to TRBJ2-1, with a tentative D call TRBD1 (6 bases). The germline V gene encodes CDR1 MNHEY and CDR2 SMNVEV (reference sequence). CDR3 length: 11 amino acids. Trimming removed 5 bases at V and 10 bases at J, with 9 bases between. This CDR3 is CASSPGTEQFF. DNA of the CDR3: TGTGCCAGCAGTCCAGGGACAGAGCAGTTCTTC.

Only a few counts were recorded for this clonotype. The rearrangement joins TRBV7-2 to TRBJ2-7; the match to TRBD2 covers 8 bases. Germline lookup yields CDR1 SGHTA and CDR2 FQGNSA. This CDR3 region has 18 residues. After removal of 9 bases from V and 2 bases from J, the junction contained 21 bases not matched to a gene. CDR3 protein: CASERYLHGAGAPYEQYF. CDR3 sequence (DNA): TGTGCCAGTGAAAGATACCTTCACGGAGCGGGGGCGCCCTACGAGCAGTACTTC.

This clonotype showed up many times. The chain uses TRBV7-2 and TRBJ2-2; D unclear. Germline V gives CDR1 SGHTA, CDR2 FQGNSA. V shed 5 bases and J shed 3 bases, with 4 bases lying between them. The CDR3 extends over 12 amino acids. The CDR3 protein is CASSPYTGELFF. The CDR3 nucleotides are TGTGCCAGCAGCCCCTACACCGGGGAGCTGTTTTTT. The variable domain in full, with the rest retrieved from reference TRBV7-2 and TRBJ2-2, is GAGVSQSPSNKVTEKGKDVELRCDPISGHTALYWYRQSLGQGLEFLIYFQGNSAPDKSGLPSDRFSAERTGGSVSTLTIQRTQQEDSAVYLCASSPYTGELFFGEGSRLTVL.

This clonotype was observed at least ten times. The chain combines TRBV5-5 with TRBJ2-3, with TRBD1 as a possible D gene (6 bases). The CDR3 runs 16 residues. The germline V gene has CDR1 SGHKS and CDR2 YYEKEE (reference sequence). Trimming removed 0 bases from V and 0 bases from J, with 11 bases in between. The CDR3 DNA follows: TGTGCCAGCAGCTTGGACGCAGGGGCGAGCACAGATACGCAGTATTTT. This translates into CASSLDAGASTDTQYF. Complete variable domain (other parts from reference TRBV5-5 and TRBJ2-3): DAGVTQSPTHLIKTRGQQVTLRCSPISGHKSVSWYQQVLGQGPQFIFQYYEKEERGRGNFPDRFSARQFPNYSSELNVNALLLGDSALYLCASSLDAGASTDTQYFGPGTRLTVL.

Many counts were recorded for this clonotype. This chain joins TRBV7-2 and TRBJ1-5; D gene ambiguous. Trimming removed 7 bases from V and 2 bases from J, with 15 bases in between. CDR1 is SGHTA and CDR2 is FQGNSA in the germline V gene. The CDR3 contains 15 residues. This chain's CDR3 is CASTPGAGGNQPQHF. In nucleotides, the CDR3 is TGTGCCAGCACCCCCGGCGCCGGAGGCAATCAGCCCCAGCATTTT.

There are a few counts of this clonotype. CDR3 bases: TGTGCCAGCAGTTTGGAGATTGGCAGTCAGCCCCAGCATTTT. Amino acid sequence: CASSLEIGSQPQHF. This chain links TRBV12-3 or TRBV12-4 with TRBJ1-5; D is ambiguous. V lost 3 bases and J lost 6, with 12 bases in between. The CDR3 runs to 14 residues.

This clonotype was seen repeatedly, ten times or more. The J gene is TRBJ1-1, the V gene TRBV4-3, with D tentatively TRBD1 (5 bases). V was shortened by 3 bases and J by 1 base, with 9 bases between the two germline ends. CDR3 size: 14 residues. Germline assignment: CDR1 LGHNA and CDR2 YSLEER. CDR3 nucleotide sequence: TGCGCCAGCAGCCAGGCGACAGAGAACACTGAAGCTTTCTTT. Residues: CASSQATENTEAFF.

This clonotype was detected ten times or more. The chain carries TRBV10-2 and TRBJ1-1; D perhaps matches TRBD1 (5 bases). The CDR3 contains 12 residues. From germline, CDR1 is WSHSY and CDR2 SAAADI. V lost 9 bases, J lost 4 bases, and 12 bases lay in between. CDR3 residues: CASSWQGTEAFF. The CDR3 nucleotides are TGCGCCAGTTCCTGGCAGGGCACTGAAGCTTTCTTT.

There are a few counts of this clonotype. The chain employs TRBV12-3 or TRBV12-4 and TRBJ2-1; D not resolved. V lost 3 bases to trimming and J lost 8 bases, with 5 bases between them. The CDR3 covers 11 residues. CDR3 sequence: CASSFSDEQFF. CDR3 sequence (DNA): TGTGCCAGCAGTTTCTCCGATGAGCAGTTCTTC.

Within the sample, this clonotype is medium-sized. The chain is built from TRBV6-6 and TRBJ1-1; D unclear. The V end was cut by 2 bases, the J end by 1 base, with 5 bases between. The V gene's germline CDR1 is MNHNY and CDR2 SVGAGI (reference sequence). The CDR3 is 13 amino acids. CDR3 nucleotide sequence: TGTGCCAGCAGTTACAGCCAGAACACTGAAGCTTTCTTT. It is translated as CASSYSQNTEAFF.

This clonotype was recorded many times. V is TRBV28 and J is TRBJ1-2; no clear D. The CDR3 consists of 13 residues. The germline V and J ends were trimmed by 6 bases and 4 bases, with 12 bases remaining between them. The germline gives CDR1 MDHEN, CDR2 SYDVKM. CDR3 sequence (DNA): TGTGCCAGCAGCTTCGACATCGGCTATGGCTACACCTTC. This sequence encodes CASSFDIGYGYTF.

CDR3 loop: CAWSYLGGHSPLHF. CDR3 nucleotides: TGTGCCTGGAGTTACCTGGGGGGTCATTCACCCCTCCACTTT. The chain carries TRBV30 and TRBJ1-6; tentatively, D is TRBD1 (5 bases). The CDR3 consists of 14 residues. CDR1 is GTSNPN, CDR2 SVGIG, per germline (reference sequence). V was shortened by 2 bases and J by 8 bases, with 13 bases between the two germline ends.

This clonotype showed up just a few times. The chain recombines TRBV28 with TRBJ1-2; no reliable D call. Germline V gives CDR1 MDHEN, CDR2 SYDVKM. Deletions cut 5 bases from V and 6 bases from J, with 16 bases between. The length of the CDR3 is 14 residues. The CDR3: CASSPRRRENGYTF. The CDR3 DNA is TGTGCCAGCAGTCCACGGCGGAGGGAGAATGGCTACACCTTC.

This clonotype was counted at least ten times. The V call is TRBV10-3, the J call TRBJ2-4; the D is unclear. The V and J ends lost 0 bases and 0 bases respectively, with 9 bases between them. Per germline, CDR1 ENHRY and CDR2 SYGVKD. The CDR3 runs to 16 residues. The CDR3: CAISESADLAKNIQYF. The CDR3 DNA is TGTGCCATCAGTGAGTCGGCGGATCTAGCCAAAAACATTCAGTACTTC.

Concerning this clonotype itself: A single base separates this from a much larger clone, so it may be a read error. In this CDR3 the conserved last residue, phenylalanine or tryptophan, is missing, so a read error is likely. The V call is TRBV10-1, the J call TRBJ1-1, with 7 positions matching TRBD1. Per the germline V gene, CDR1 is WNHNN and CDR2 is SYGVQD (reference sequence). The CDR3 has 16 residues. Germline trimming cut 8 bases from V and 7 bases from J; bases unmatched to any gene: 19. This chain's CDR3 is CASPQPETGRDIEAFL. The CDR3 DNA follows: TGCGCCAGCCCCCAACCCGAGACAGGGAGGGATATTGAAGCTTTCTTA.

This clonotype has ten or more counts. This chain uses TRBV10-3 with TRBJ2-3; D might be TRBD2 (5 bases). This CDR3 contains 14 residues. V was pared by 0 bases and J by 4 bases, with 8 bases between. The germline V gene has CDR1 ENHRY and CDR2 SYGVKD. CDR3 coding DNA: TGTGCCATCAGTGAGTCGAAGGGAGCAGATACGCAGTATTTT. This codes for CAISESKGADTQYF.